The 13 T cell receptor beta chains below all came from one sample that was sequenced in a study of T-cell memory formation after mild COVID-19. TCRdb reprocessed the 5' RACE reads with MiXCR, giving one entry per CDR3 protein. The sample has under 300,000 distinct CDR3 sequences; approximately 9% are singletons. The sample comprised PBMCs or a T cell subset sorted from them (not recorded which). Source of these receptors: a man aged 18 to 35 who had mild COVID-19 (a few samples of this study predate the infection). Cell type and time point are not known.

V and J are TRBV7-9 and TRBJ2-3, with D unclear. V gave up 8 bases and J gave up 5 bases, with 8 bases separating them. This CDR3 has 11 amino acids. From germline, CDR1 is SEHNR and CDR2 FQNEAQ (reference sequence). The chain's CDR3 is CASGIIDTQYF. In DNA form, the CDR3 reads TGTGCCAGCGGGATTATAGATACGCAGTATTTT.

At least ten counts were recorded for this clonotype. The chain is built from TRBV24-1 and TRBJ1-2; 11 nucleotides agree with TRBD1. The V and J ends lost 3 bases and 8 bases, in that order; junction bases with no gene match: 13. Germline values: CDR1 KGHDR, CDR2 SFDVKD. The CDR3 loop spans 17 amino acids. The CDR3 DNA reads TGTGCCACCAGTGATCGGACAGGGGGCCCGATACTAGGAGGCTACACCTTC. This sequence encodes CATSDRTGGPILGGYTF.

This clonotype was recorded a few times. V and J are TRBV11-2 and TRBJ2-5, with 11 bases matching TRBD2. The CDR3 spans 16 residues. V was pared by 2 bases and J by 5 bases, with 7 bases of the junction left unmatched. The germline V gene has CDR1 SGHAT and CDR2 FQNNGV. This CDR3 is CASSLMGTSGEETQYF. The CDR3 DNA reads as TGTGCCAGCAGCTTAATGGGGACTAGCGGTGAGGAGACCCAGTACTTC.

This clonotype was counted at least ten times. The chain couples TRBV7-2 to TRBJ1-2; 7 nucleotides match TRBD1. V lost 5 bases and J lost 5; bases outside the gene matches: 5. Per the germline V gene, CDR1 is SGHTA and CDR2 is FQGNSA. This CDR3 region has 13 residues. This CDR3 reads CASSMDRRYGYTF. The CDR3 DNA reads as TGTGCCAGCAGCATGGACAGGCGATATGGCTACACCTTC.

The J gene is TRBJ2-1, the V gene TRBV4-3; D not resolved. Trimming removed 4 bases at V and 5 bases at J, with 6 bases between. Germline lookup yields CDR1 LGHNA and CDR2 YSLEER. This CDR3 contains 12 residues. DNA of the CDR3: TGCGCCAGCAGCCTCAGAAACAATGAGCAGTTCTTC. Protein product: CASSLRNNEQFF.

This clonotype appeared many times. The J gene is TRBJ1-5, the V gene TRBV12-3 or TRBV12-4, with D perhaps matching TRBD1 (5 bases). This CDR3 contains 15 residues. V lost 0 bases and J 6 bases, leaving 12 bases between the germline ends. The CDR3 sequence is CASSLARDGSQPQHF. The CDR3 nucleotides read TGTGCCAGCAGTTTAGCCAGGGATGGTAGTCAGCCCCAGCATTTT.

This clonotype was seen only a few times. This chain uses TRBV13 with TRBJ2-7; a possible D gene is TRBD1 (6 bases). The germline V gene encodes CDR1 PRHDT and CDR2 FYEKMQ (reference sequence). V lost 9 bases, J lost 2 bases, and 14 bases lay in between. The CDR3 extends over 13 amino acids. CDR3 coding DNA: TGTGCCAGTGGACAAGGACAGACCTACGAGCAGTACTTC. As protein: CASGQGQTYEQYF.

The chain joins TRBV5-6 to TRBJ2-7, with D perhaps matching TRBD2 (6 bases). The CDR3 is 14 amino acids. Germline-derived CDR1 and CDR2 are SGHDT and YYEEEE. V shed 6 bases and J shed 0 bases, with 13 bases lying between them. Here the CDR3 DNA reads TGTGCCAGCACCATGGGGGGAGTCTCCTACGAGCAGTACTTC. Translated: CASTMGGVSYEQYF.

This chain links TRBV6-5 with TRBJ2-7; D perhaps matches TRBD1 (6 bases). Germline lookup yields CDR1 MNHEY and CDR2 SVGAGI. V was clipped by 5 bases and J by 2 bases, with 13 bases between them. This CDR3 is 14 amino acids long. In DNA, the CDR3 is TGTGCCAGCAGTCCGCAGACAGGACCCTACGAGCAGTACGTC. Its translation: CASSPQTGPYEQYV.

The gene calls are TRBV5-5 and TRBJ2-5; the match to TRBD2 covers 7 bases. CDR3 length: 17 residues. The junction had 8 bases not matched to a gene; V was cut back by 0 bases and J by 0 bases. The V gene's germline CDR1 is SGHKS and CDR2 YYEKEE (reference sequence). This chain's CDR3 is CASSLGAGSGYQETQYF. CDR3 nucleotides: TGTGCCAGCAGCTTGGGAGCCGGTAGCGGGTACCAAGAGACCCAGTACTTC.

The chain carries TRBV5-6 and TRBJ2-2; TRBD1 matches 9 bases. Trimming at V came to 4 bases and at J to 7 bases, leaving 8 bases not matched to a gene. The CDR3 runs to 15 residues. Germline V gene sequence: CDR1 SGHDT, CDR2 YYEEEE. The CDR3 nucleotides are TGTGCCAGCAGCAAAGACAGGGGGAACGGCGGGGAGCTGTTTTTT. It codes for CASSKDRGNGGELFF. Full variable domain (remainder filled in from reference TRBV5-6 and TRBJ2-2): DAGVTQSPTHLIKTRGQQVTLRCSPKSGHDTVSWYQQALGQGPQFIFQYYEEEERQRGNFPDRFSGHQFPNYSSELNVNALLLGDSALYLCASSKDRGNGGELFFGEGSRLTVL.

The V gene is TRBV15, the J gene TRBJ1-5; no definite D call. The CDR3 totals 14 residues. V lost 2 bases and J 3 bases, leaving 8 bases between the germline ends. Germline V gives CDR1 LNHNV, CDR2 YYDKDF (reference sequence). The chain's CDR3 is CATSRSDPNQPQHF. The CDR3 DNA sequence: TGTGCCACCAGCAGATCCGACCCCAATCAGCCCCAGCATTTT.

In regard to this clonotype: One end of the junction does not line up with germline, which may come from a read error. The rearrangement uses TRBV6-6 and TRBJ2-2; a possible D gene is TRBD2 (5 bases). CDR1 is MNHNY, CDR2 SVGAGI, per germline (reference sequence). This CDR3 is built from 13 residues. CDR3 sequence: CASSKKNTGDLFF. For the CDR3, the DNA is TGTGCCAGCAGTAAGAAGAACACCGGGGATCTGTTTTTT.